By proportion, the clone carrying this TCR beta chain is large (0.1 to 1%). Antigen specificity is unknown. The table came from immunoSEQ multiplex PCR; TCRdb's copy has only in-frame clones and leaves some out. The table has roughly 1,300 clones, 29% seen once; the top ten hold roughly 22%. The data are from a study of T cell clones after liver transplantation. TCRbeta sequences of proliferating CFSE-low MLR cells were labeled alloreactive. V dropped 0 bases and J dropped 2; count of bases not matched to a gene: 6. The CDR3 has 17 amino acids. Germline CDR1 reads LGHNA; CDR2 reads YSLEER. The receptor was isolated from a human patient who received a liver transplant. A subset of T cells may come from the graft donor. Material for sequencing was CD8+ T cells from PBMCs cultured with third-party cells. This chain uses TRBV4-3 with TRBJ1-4; TRBD1 matches at 7 bases. The CDR3 nucleotides are TGCGCCAGCAGCCAAGATGGGACGGGACAGACTAATGAAAAACTGTTTTTT. This translates into CASSQDGTGQTNEKLFF.